These 7 T cell receptor beta chains came from one sample sequenced in a study of T cells in Graves' hyperthyroidism and ophthalmopathy. TCR beta CDR3 sequences were amplified from RNA transcripts. The TCR CDR3 was amplified in a first-round RT-PCR using the HTBI primer set. TCRdb passed the multiplex PCR reads through MiXCR, listing each CDR3 protein once. The sample shows about 540,000 distinct CDR3 sequences, approximately 44% of them seen only once. Sequencing was performed on peripheral blood or thyroid tissue (not recorded which). These receptors all stem from a woman aged 18-30 years with Graves' hyperthyroidism.

Many counts were recorded for this clonotype. The chain carries TRBV14 and TRBJ1-6; D not resolved. The CDR3 runs 14 residues. Germline CDR1 is SGHDN and CDR2 is FVKESK. Trimming pared 1 base from V and 9 bases from J, leaving 10 bases between. The CDR3 nucleotides read TGTGCCAGCAGCCAAGGACCCTATGGTTCACCCCTCCACTTT. Its protein is CASSQGPYGSPLHF.

The CDR3 spells CASSFSGDTTYEQYF. CDR3 DNA: TGCGCCAGCAGCTTTAGCGGGGACACAACCTACGAGCAGTACTTC. This chain joins TRBV5-1 and TRBJ2-7, with 8 nucleotides matching TRBD2. This CDR3 has 15 residues. Germline loops: CDR1 SGHRS, CDR2 YFSETQ. The V gene end was trimmed by 2 bases and the J gene end by 2 bases; junction bases not matched to a gene: 6.

This clonotype was recorded at least ten times. V usage is TRBV5-1 and J usage is TRBJ2-7, with D uncertain. Germline loops: CDR1 SGHRS, CDR2 YFSETQ. CDR3 length: 11 residues. V was shortened by 5 bases and J by 4 bases, with 7 bases between the two germline ends. The CDR3 nucleotides are TGCGCCAGCAGGTCAAAGTACGAGCAGTACTTC. It is translated as CASRSKYEQYF.

A note on this clonotype: Because it lacks the conserved phenylalanine or tryptophan at the end, this CDR3 is likely a read error. The limits of the CDR3 on the DNA are not certain, so only TCRdb's listed CDR3 is given. The rearrangement links TRBV10-3 to TRBJ2-5; the D call TRBD1 from the table was never checked on the DNA. Germline V lookup: CDR1 ENHRY, CDR2 SYGVKD. The CDR3 has 16 residues if both end residues are counted. The CDR3 sequence: CATRQGALGYGYTFGS.

The chain is built from TRBV19 and TRBJ2-5; D call uncertain. V was clipped by 6 bases and J by 7 bases, with 18 bases between them. The CDR3 consists of 14 residues. Germline assignment: CDR1 LNHDA and CDR2 SQIVND (reference sequence). CDR3 sequence reads: CASRNSLREWTQYF. The CDR3 nucleotides read TGTGCCAGTAGGAATAGCCTCCGAGAGTGGACCCAGTACTTC.

This chain connects TRBV7-3 to TRBJ1-5, with a possible D match to TRBD1 (5 bases). The CDR3 sequence is 14 residues long. Germline V lookup: CDR1 SGHTA, CDR2 FQGTGA. With 5 bases removed from V and 3 bases from J, the gap between germline ends came to 11 bases. CDR3 in amino acids: CASSPWGTNQPQHF. The CDR3 nucleotides are TGTGCCAGCAGCCCTTGGGGGACCAATCAGCCCCAGCATTTT.

Notes on this clonotype: This clone may be a read error of a much larger clone one base away. The gene calls are TRBV12-3 or TRBV12-4 and TRBJ1-6; a weak D match, TRBD1 (5 bases). This CDR3 is 16 amino acids long. The V end lost 8 bases, the J end lost 10 bases, and 24 bases lay between the germline ends. CDR3 DNA sequence: TGTGCCAGCGGCCTGTTCCAAGTGAGGGGAGGATCACCCCTCCACTTT. This gives the protein CASGLFQVRGGSPLHF.